This T cell receptor (beta chain) was identified during a study of cytomegalovirus exposure and HLA in healthy donors. With 60 Vbeta and 13 Jbeta primers, the PCR was carried out. Sequencing was performed with immunoSEQ multiplex PCR; in TCRdb, only in-frame clones are kept and a portion is missing. The repertoire consists of about 82,000 clones, with 74% occurring once and the leading ten covering 6% to 8%. Germline CDR1 and CDR2: SGDLS and YYNGEE. CDR3 length: 16 amino acids. Germline trimming cut 2 bases from V and 3 bases from J; bases unmatched to any gene: 8. This TCR came from a woman in her forties or fifties in good health and CMV-seropositive. This sequence joins TRBV9 and TRBJ2-1; TRBD2 agrees at 7 bases. The sequencing input was PBMCs. The CDR3 protein is CASSVAIAGFYNEQFF. The CDR3 DNA reads TGTGCCAGCAGCGTGGCAATAGCGGGTTTCTACAATGAGCAGTTCTTC.